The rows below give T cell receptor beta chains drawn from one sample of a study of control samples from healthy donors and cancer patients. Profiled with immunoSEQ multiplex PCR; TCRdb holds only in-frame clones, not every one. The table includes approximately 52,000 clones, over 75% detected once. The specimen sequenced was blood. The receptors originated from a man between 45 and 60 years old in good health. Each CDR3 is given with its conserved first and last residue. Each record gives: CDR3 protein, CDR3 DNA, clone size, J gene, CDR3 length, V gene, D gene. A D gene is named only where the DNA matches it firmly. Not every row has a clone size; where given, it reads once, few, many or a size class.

CDR3aa: CATSDSDLDNEQFF; CDR3nt: TGTGCCACCAGTGATTCTGACTTGGACAATGAGCAGTTCTTC; abundance: .; j_gene: TRBJ2-1; len: 14; v_gene: TRBV24-1; d_gene: .
CDR3aa: CASSLGQVPATNEKLFF; CDR3nt: TGTGCCAGCAGTCTTGGACAGGTTCCTGCAACTAATGAAAAACTGTTTTTT; abundance: .; j_gene: TRBJ1-4; len: 17; v_gene: TRBV6-6; d_gene: TRBD1
CDR3aa: CASSKMGQGSTEAFF; CDR3nt: TGTGCCAGCAGCAAGATGGGACAGGGGAGCACTGAAGCTTTCTTT; abundance: .; j_gene: TRBJ1-1; len: 15; v_gene: TRBV7-6; d_gene: TRBD1
CDR3aa: CASSQGETQYF; CDR3nt: TGCGCCAGCAGCCAGGGTGAGACCCAGTACTTC; abundance: .; j_gene: TRBJ2-5; len: 11; v_gene: TRBV5-1; d_gene: .
CDR3aa: CASSEWLAGRDRGTGELFF; CDR3nt: TGTGCCAGCAGTGAATGGCTAGCGGGAAGGGATCGGGGCACCGGGGAGCTGTTTTTT; abundance: .; j_gene: TRBJ2-2; len: 19; v_gene: TRBV2; d_gene: TRBD2
CDR3aa: CASSQDRGLIYASGSDTQYF; CDR3nt: TGCGCCAGCAGCCAAGATCGCGGCCTGATCTACGCTAGCGGGAGTGATACGCAGTATTTT; abundance: .; j_gene: TRBJ2-3; len: 20; v_gene: TRBV4-3; d_gene: TRBD2
CDR3aa: CASSLDWYSNQPQHF; CDR3nt: TGTGCCAGCAGCCTGGACTGGTATAGCAATCAGCCCCAGCATTTT; abundance: .; j_gene: TRBJ1-5; len: 15; v_gene: TRBV7-8; d_gene: .
CDR3aa: CASSYGTDNEQFF; CDR3nt: TGTGCCAGCAGCTACGGGACAGACAATGAGCAGTTCTTC; abundance: .; j_gene: TRBJ2-1; len: 13; v_gene: TRBV7-8; d_gene: TRBD1
CDR3aa: CASSPEGTSGNTIYF; CDR3nt: TGTGCCAGCAGCCCAGAGGGCACCTCTGGAAACACCATATATTTT; abundance: .; j_gene: TRBJ1-3; len: 15; v_gene: TRBV7-2; d_gene: .
CDR3aa: CASSSGQNTEAFF; CDR3nt: TGTGCCAGCAGCTCCGGACAGAACACTGAAGCTTTCTTT; abundance: .; j_gene: TRBJ1-1; len: 13; v_gene: TRBV7-2; d_gene: .
CDR3aa: CASSQDPGQGSYEQYF; CDR3nt: TGCGCCAGCAGCCAAGATCCTGGACAGGGGTCTTACGAGCAGTACTTC; abundance: once; j_gene: TRBJ2-7; len: 16; v_gene: TRBV4-3; d_gene: TRBD1
CDR3aa: CASSKNPRESGNQPQHF; CDR3nt: TGTGCCAGCAGCAAAAACCCCCGTGAGAGCGGCAATCAGCCCCAGCATTTT; abundance: .; j_gene: TRBJ1-5; len: 17; v_gene: TRBV21-1; d_gene: .
CDR3aa: CASSWTSGSGETQYF; CDR3nt: TGTGCCAGCAGCTGGACTAGCGGGAGTGGTGAGACCCAGTACTTC; abundance: .; j_gene: TRBJ2-5; len: 15; v_gene: TRBV7-9; d_gene: TRBD2
CDR3aa: CASSYGWGAKREVQETQYF; CDR3nt: TGTGCCAGCAGTTACGGGTGGGGCGCTAAGCGGGAGGTCCAAGAGACCCAGTACTTC; abundance: .; j_gene: TRBJ2-5; len: 19; v_gene: TRBV28; d_gene: TRBD2
CDR3aa: CASRSNSGSSYEQYF; CDR3nt: TGTGCCAGCAGGTCTAATAGCGGGAGCTCCTACGAGCAGTACTTC; abundance: once; j_gene: TRBJ2-7; len: 15; v_gene: TRBV7-9; d_gene: TRBD2
CDR3aa: CASSEGDLETQYF; CDR3nt: TGTGCCAGCTCAGAGGGGGATTTAGAGACCCAGTACTTC; abundance: .; j_gene: TRBJ2-5; len: 13; v_gene: TRBV18; d_gene: .
CDR3aa: CASSLGGGLGTQYF; CDR3nt: TGTGCCAGCAGTTTAGGCGGAGGGCTCGGGACCCAGTACTTC; abundance: .; j_gene: TRBJ2-5; len: 14; v_gene: TRBV27; d_gene: .
CDR3aa: CATEPFGVGTQYF; CDR3nt: TGTGCCACCGAACCGTTCGGGGTGGGGACCCAGTACTTC; abundance: .; j_gene: TRBJ2-5; len: 13; v_gene: TRBV24-1; d_gene: .
CDR3aa: CASSEQGEGTEAFF; CDR3nt: TGTGCCAGCAGCGAACAGGGAGAGGGCACTGAAGCTTTCTTT; abundance: .; j_gene: TRBJ1-1; len: 14; v_gene: TRBV7-2; d_gene: .
CDR3aa: CASSLGGRGQQFF; CDR3nt: TGTGCCAGCAGCTTAGGAGGCAGGGGACAGCAGTTCTTC; abundance: .; j_gene: TRBJ2-1; len: 13; v_gene: TRBV11-2; d_gene: .
CDR3aa: CASIPGQGGDTEAFF; CDR3nt: TGTGCCAGCATCCCGGGACAGGGGGGTGACACTGAAGCTTTCTTT; abundance: .; j_gene: TRBJ1-1; len: 15; v_gene: TRBV28; d_gene: TRBD1
CDR3aa: CASSPTDNYGYTF; CDR3nt: TGTGCCAGCAGCCCGACAGATAACTATGGCTACACCTTC; abundance: few; j_gene: TRBJ1-2; len: 13; v_gene: TRBV6-2/TRBV6-3; d_gene: .
CDR3aa: CASMGDRDVEAFF; CDR3nt: TGTGCCAGTATGGGGGACAGGGATGTTGAAGCTTTCTTT; abundance: .; j_gene: TRBJ1-1; len: 13; v_gene: TRBV19; d_gene: TRBD1
CDR3aa: CSVGQGLANTGELFF; CDR3nt: TGCAGCGTTGGACAGGGCCTAGCGAACACCGGGGAGCTGTTTTTT; abundance: .; j_gene: TRBJ2-2; len: 15; v_gene: TRBV29-1; d_gene: TRBD1
CDR3aa: CSVEARTGEYEQYF; CDR3nt: TGCAGCGTTGAAGCACGGACAGGGGAATACGAGCAGTACTTC; abundance: .; j_gene: TRBJ2-7; len: 14; v_gene: TRBV29-1; d_gene: TRBD1
CDR3aa: CAWSGNADTQYF; CDR3nt: TGTGCCTGGAGTGGTAACGCAGATACGCAGTATTTT; abundance: .; j_gene: TRBJ2-3; len: 12; v_gene: TRBV30; d_gene: .
CDR3aa: CASSLQTFRQETQYF; CDR3nt: TGTGCCAGCAGTTTACAGACCTTTAGGCAAGAGACCCAGTACTTC; abundance: .; j_gene: TRBJ2-5; len: 15; v_gene: TRBV28; d_gene: .
CDR3aa: CASSLRQGVMNNEQFF; CDR3nt: TGTGCCAGCAGCTTACGACAGGGGGTAATGAACAATGAGCAGTTCTTC; abundance: .; j_gene: TRBJ2-1; len: 16; v_gene: TRBV7-9; d_gene: TRBD1
CDR3aa: CASSVRGRDDYGYTF; CDR3nt: TGTGCCAGCAGCGTAAGGGGCAGGGATGACTATGGCTACACCTTC; abundance: .; j_gene: TRBJ1-2; len: 15; v_gene: TRBV9; d_gene: .
CDR3aa: CASSLTRVNSPLHF; CDR3nt: TGCGCCAGCAGCTTGACACGGGTGAATTCACCCCTCCACTTT; abundance: .; j_gene: TRBJ1-6; len: 14; v_gene: TRBV5-1; d_gene: .
CDR3aa: CASSPLAVANTGELFF; CDR3nt: TGTGCCAGCAGTCCGCTAGCGGTAGCGAACACCGGGGAGCTGTTTTTT; abundance: .; j_gene: TRBJ2-2; len: 16; v_gene: TRBV27; d_gene: TRBD2
CDR3aa: CATSDSGTGISTQYF; CDR3nt: TGTGCCACCAGTGATTCCGGGACAGGCATCTCTACGCAGTATTTT; abundance: .; j_gene: TRBJ2-3; len: 15; v_gene: TRBV24-1; d_gene: TRBD1
CDR3aa: CASSLQGAAEAFF; CDR3nt: TGTGCCAGCAGCCTACAGGGGGCCGCTGAAGCTTTCTTT; abundance: .; j_gene: TRBJ1-1; len: 13; v_gene: TRBV7-3; d_gene: TRBD1
CDR3aa: CASKWSGSAYNEQFF; CDR3nt: TGTGCCAGTAAATGGAGCGGGAGCGCATACAATGAGCAGTTCTTC; abundance: .; j_gene: TRBJ2-1; len: 15; v_gene: TRBV19; d_gene: TRBD2
CDR3aa: CASSPYGVDTTNEKLFF; CDR3nt: TGTGCCAGCAGTCCCTACGGCGTCGACACAACTAATGAAAAACTGTTTTTT; abundance: .; j_gene: TRBJ1-4; len: 17; v_gene: TRBV4-2; d_gene: .
CDR3aa: CASSSVGGGETQYF; CDR3nt: TGTGCCAGCAGCTCGGTCGGAGGAGGAGAGACCCAGTACTTC; abundance: few; j_gene: TRBJ2-5; len: 14; v_gene: TRBV11-3; d_gene: .